The clone carrying this T cell receptor (beta chain) was observed a single time. What it recognizes is unknown. Each of the donors was a healthy bone marrow donor. This sample is drawn from a study of cytomegalovirus exposure and HLA in healthy donors. For the study at large: Roughly 80% of several hundred genotyped donors fell in the Caucasian-associated ancestry cluster. Notes on the study in general: In an earlier analysis, about 87% or about 30%: the productive usage of most TCR beta V segments. The Asian-associated ancestry cluster reportedly had fewer N-insertions than the 666-donor mean in a later analysis.

Primers: 60 Vbeta forward and 13 Jbeta reverse. Assay: immunoSEQ multiplex PCR; the TCRdb copy retains only in-frame clones and omits some. The profile shows a few hundred thousand clones, roughly 90% of them singletons. CDR3 length: 14 amino acids. Trimming cost V 2 bases and J 0 bases; bases outside gene matches: 2. Per the germline V gene, CDR1 is SGHRS and CDR2 is YFSETQ. This sequence joins TRBV5-1 and TRBJ2-7; the match to TRBD1 covers 7 bases. The sample consisted of PBMCs. This receptor was taken from a woman in her late teens or twenties in good health and CMV-seronegative. The CDR3 reads CASSLGGNSYEQYF. The CDR3 region has the DNA TGCGCCAGCAGCTTAGGGGGCAACTCCTACGAGCAGTACTTC.